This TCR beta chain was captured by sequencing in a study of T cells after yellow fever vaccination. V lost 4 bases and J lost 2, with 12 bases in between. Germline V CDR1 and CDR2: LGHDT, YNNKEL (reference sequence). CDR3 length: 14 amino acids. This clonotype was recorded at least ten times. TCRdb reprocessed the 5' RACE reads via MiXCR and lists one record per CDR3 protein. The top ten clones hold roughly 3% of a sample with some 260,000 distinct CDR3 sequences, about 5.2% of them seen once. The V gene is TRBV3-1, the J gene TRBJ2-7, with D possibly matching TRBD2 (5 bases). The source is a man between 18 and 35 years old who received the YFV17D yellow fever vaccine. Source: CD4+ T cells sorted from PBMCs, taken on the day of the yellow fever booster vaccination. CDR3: CASSLLTRTYEQYF. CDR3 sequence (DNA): TGTGCCAGCAGCCTCCTCACTAGAACCTACGAGCAGTACTTC.